Each of the 8 T cell receptor beta chains below was sequenced from the same sample in a study of T cells after posttransplantation cyclophosphamide (dated by TCRdb to the mid-2010s). The treatment or condition label on this specimen signifies: high-dose cyclophosphamide on days +3 and +4 as single-agent GVHD prophylaxis. Patients in the PTCy group got busulfan and fludarabine conditioning, a marrow graft from a related or unrelated donor, and cyclophosphamide on days +3 and +4. Preparation of the library involved the immunoSEQ multiplex PCR assay. TCRdb retrieved this table from immuneACCESS and kept in-frame rearrangements only. Not all clones are present; in checked studies, unresolved V genes account for under half, and no reason is known for the remainder. The sample table shows fewer than 20,000 clones, and 74% are seen once. In total, the top ten clones hold 25% to 35% of the sample. The sequences come from PBMCs, collected after an allogeneic stem cell transplant with post-transplant cyclophosphamide. All receptors come from a young adult male patient who received an allogeneic stem cell transplant from a related donor, was CMV-positive, and had acute GVHD only. Post transplant, some T cells may arise from the graft donor.

This clone was found a few times. The chain employs TRBV2 and TRBJ1-3; D gene unclear. The CDR3 has 15 residues. Trimming shortened V by 3 bases and J by 0 bases, and 9 bases separated the two germline ends. The V gene's germline CDR1 is SNHLY and CDR2 FYNNEI. CDR3 in DNA: TGTGCCAGCAGTGATGGGCAGAGCTCTGGAAACACCATATATTTT. Translating it yields CASSDGQSSGNTIYF. Supplemented by reference TRBV2 and TRBJ1-3, the full variable domain reads EPEVTQTPSHQVTQMGQEVILRCVPISNHLYFYWYRQILGQKVEFLVSFYNNEISEKSEIFDDQFSVERPDGSNFTLKIRSTKLEDSAMYFCASSDGQSSGNTIYFGEGSWLTVV.

The V gene is TRBV11-2, the J gene TRBJ1-2; D gene ambiguous. From germline, CDR1 is SGHAT and CDR2 FQNNGV. The CDR3 runs to 14 residues. Trimming stripped 5 bases from V and 4 bases from J, with 14 bases between. CDR3 region: CASSPRRGTYGYTF. As DNA, the CDR3 is TGTGCCAGCAGCCCTCGTAGAGGTACCTATGGCTACACCTTC.

The chain carries TRBV18 and TRBJ1-5, with a possible D match to TRBD1 (5 bases). Germline CDR1 is KGHSH and CDR2 is LQKENI. Trimming removed 6 bases at V and 7 bases at J, with 16 bases between. The length of the CDR3 is 14 residues. The CDR3 reads CASSPGGMGQPQHF. The CDR3, as DNA: TGTGCCAGCTCTCCGGGGGGGATGGGACAGCCCCAGCATTTT.

This chain links TRBV10-2 with TRBJ1-1; unclear D gene. Germline values: CDR1 WSHSY, CDR2 SAAADI. Trimming took 4 bases from V and 5 from J, leaving 11 bases between them. The CDR3 consists of 13 residues. The CDR3 region is CASSAIARTEAFF. The DNA of the CDR3 is TGCGCCAGCAGTGCAATCGCGAGAACTGAAGCTTTCTTT.

The chain combines TRBV11-1 with TRBJ1-1; 7 bases line up with TRBD1. The germline V gene encodes CDR1 SGHAT and CDR2 FQDESV (reference sequence). This CDR3 spans 17 amino acids. The V and J ends lost 2 bases and 3 bases, in that order; junction bases with no gene match: 12. The CDR3: CASSLNPMTGSYTEAFF. CDR3 in DNA: TGTGCCAGCAGCTTAAACCCAATGACAGGGAGCTACACTGAAGCTTTCTTT.

J is TRBJ2-7 and V is TRBV12-5, with 9 bases identical to TRBD1. Germline CDR1 reads LGHNT; CDR2 reads FRNRAP. This CDR3 spans 14 amino acids. J lost 5 bases, V lost 5 bases, and 7 bases had no gene match. The CDR3 here is CASGTDRGGNEQYF. Here the CDR3 DNA reads TGTGCTAGTGGTACGGACAGGGGCGGGAACGAGCAGTACTTC.

V gene TRBV5-1 combines with J gene TRBJ2-7; 8 bases map to TRBD1. There are 14 residues in the CDR3. J was trimmed by 5 bases and V by 4 bases; bases with no gene match: 8. Germline V gives CDR1 SGHRS, CDR2 YFSETQ. The CDR3 DNA reads as TGCGCCAGCAGCCCCACTGACAGGGGCAACGAGCAGTACTTC. It translates to CASSPTDRGNEQYF.

The chain carries TRBV27 and TRBJ1-6; 9 positions agree with TRBD1. The CDR3 is 18 residues long. Germline values: CDR1 MNHEY, CDR2 SMNVEV (reference sequence). Trimming at V came to 6 bases and at J to 10 bases, leaving 19 bases not matched to a gene. CDR3 nucleotides: TGTGCCAGCAGCCAAACAGGGGGCGCTTTAATTATAGGATCACCCCTCCACTTT. It encodes CASSQTGGALIIGSPLHF.